One sample yielded the 30 T cell receptor beta chains listed below, sequenced in a study of T-cell memory formation after mild COVID-19. TCRdb redid the calling of the 5' RACE reads with MiXCR, one entry per CDR3 protein. The sample has about 440,000 distinct CDR3 sequences, about 19% seen once. The source material was PBMCs or a T cell subset sorted from them (not recorded which). These receptors originate from an adult woman who had mild COVID-19 (a few samples of this study predate the infection). Cell type and time point are not known.

This clonotype was counted only a few times. The J gene is TRBJ1-2, the V gene TRBV4-1, with 8 bases fitting TRBD1. Germline loops: CDR1 MGHRA, CDR2 YSYEKL. Trimming removed 4 bases from V and 4 bases from J; junction bases left unmatched: 17. CDR3 length: 18 amino acids. The CDR3: CASSRRKGRTGSIYGYTF. The CDR3 DNA follows: TGCGCCAGCAGCCGTCGTAAAGGTCGGACAGGGTCCATCTATGGCTACACCTTC.

This chain connects TRBV4-3 to TRBJ2-1; 16 bases agree with TRBD2. V lost 0 bases to trimming and J lost 8 bases; unmatched junction nucleotides: 10. CDR1 is LGHNA, CDR2 YSLEER, per germline. The CDR3 covers 19 residues. The CDR3 sequence is CASSQDLGLAGGNADEQFF. CDR3 nucleotide sequence: TGCGCCAGCAGCCAAGATCTGGGACTAGCGGGAGGGAATGCCGATGAGCAGTTCTTC.

This chain links TRBV20-1 with TRBJ2-2, with a tentative D call TRBD1 (5 bases). Germline V CDR1 and CDR2: DFQATT, SNEGSKA (reference sequence). This CDR3 is built from 14 residues. The V gene lost 4 bases and the J gene lost 1 base, with 10 bases spanning the gap. The CDR3 region has the DNA TGCAGTGCTAACAAAGACAGGAACACCGGGGAGCTGTTTTTT. Translating it yields CSANKDRNTGELFF.

This clonotype was picked up a small number of times. The chain combines TRBV7-9 with TRBJ2-7; 7 bases line up with TRBD1. The length of the CDR3 is 15 residues. J gave up 3 bases and V 4 bases, and 9 bases lay outside the gene matches. Per the germline V gene, CDR1 is SEHNR and CDR2 is FQNEAQ (reference sequence). CDR3 nucleotides: TGTGCCAGCAGCTACATTACCGGGACAGACTACGAGCAGTACTTC. It yields the protein CASSYITGTDYEQYF.

The chain uses TRBV4-2 and TRBJ2-7; TRBD2 matches at 15 bases. CDR1 and CDR2 (germline): LGHNA, YNFKEQ. The CDR3 sequence is 17 residues long. Trimming took 0 bases from V and 1 from J; bases not matched to a gene: 1. The CDR3 loop is CASSQDGLAGGSYEQYF. CDR3 sequence (DNA): TGTGCCAGCAGCCAAGACGGACTAGCGGGAGGGTCCTACGAGCAGTACTTC.

This clonotype has a count of ten or more. This chain uses TRBV6-1 with TRBJ2-3; 10 positions agree with TRBD1. The CDR3 length is 14 residues. The J segment lost 9 bases and the V segment lost 8 bases, leaving 11 bases of the junction unmatched. Germline CDR1 MNHNS, CDR2 SASEGT. This CDR3 reads CASVRDRGPETQYF. CDR3 bases: TGTGCCAGCGTAAGGGACAGGGGCCCTGAGACGCAGTATTTT.

V usage is TRBV5-5 and J usage is TRBJ2-3, with 7 bases identical to TRBD1. CDR1 and CDR2 from the germline V gene are SGHKS and YYEKEE (reference sequence). The CDR3 is 16 residues long. The V segment lost 0 bases and the J segment 2 bases; nucleotides outside the gene matches: 6. The CDR3 nucleotides read TGTGCCAGCAGCTTGGGGGGGACAGATTACACAGATACGCAGTATTTT. Its translation: CASSLGGTDYTDTQYF.

V usage is TRBV5-1 and J usage is TRBJ1-1, with a weak D call TRBD1 (5 bases). Germline-derived CDR1 and CDR2 are SGHRS and YFSETQ. This CDR3 contains 15 residues. The germline V and J ends were trimmed by 0 bases and 2 bases, with 11 bases remaining between them. As DNA, the CDR3 is TGCGCCAGCAGCTTGGGGGAGGGGATAAACACTGAAGCTTTCTTT. Amino acid sequence: CASSLGEGINTEAFF. Full variable domain (rest looked up from reference TRBV5-1 and TRBJ1-1): KAGVTQTPRYLIKTRGQQVTLSCSPISGHRSVSWYQQTPGQGLQFLFEYFSETQRNKGNFPGRFSGRQFSNSRSEMNVSTLELGDSALYLCASSLGEGINTEAFFGQGTRLTVV.

In its sample, this clonotype was seen a few times. V is TRBV7-9 and J is TRBJ2-3, with 11 bases that match TRBD1. The length of the CDR3 is 16 residues. Trimming at V came to 5 bases and at J to 4 bases, leaving 8 bases not matched to a gene. Per germline, CDR1 SEHNR and CDR2 FQNEAQ (reference sequence). CDR3 in amino acids: CASSGPGTGGPDTQYF. CDR3 coding DNA: TGTGCCAGCAGCGGCCCTGGGACAGGGGGGCCAGATACGCAGTATTTT.

This clonotype was seen repeatedly, ten times or more. This chain uses TRBV7-2 with TRBJ2-7; tentatively, D is TRBD2 (5 bases). Germline V gives CDR1 SGHTA, CDR2 FQGNSA. The V and J ends lost 1 base and 0 bases respectively, with 10 bases between them. This CDR3 spans 15 amino acids. CDR3 region: CASSLDEGLSYEQYF. The DNA for the CDR3 is TGTGCCAGCAGCTTAGACGAGGGCCTCTCCTACGAGCAGTACTTC.

The chain combines TRBV2 with TRBJ2-5; 8 nucleotides match TRBD2. CDR3 length equals 15 residues. The germline gives CDR1 SNHLY, CDR2 FYNNEI. V lost 1 base to trimming and J lost 5 bases; unmatched junction nucleotides: 6. Here the CDR3 reads CASSEDSGRWETQYF. Here the CDR3 DNA reads TGTGCCAGCAGTGAAGACAGCGGGAGATGGGAGACCCAGTACTTC. The full variable domain, its missing parts supplied by reference TRBV2 and TRBJ2-5, is EPEVTQTPSHQVTQMGQEVILRCVPISNHLYFYWYRQILGQKVEFLVSFYNNEISEKSEIFDDQFSVERPDGSNFTLKIRSTKLEDSAMYFCASSEDSGRWETQYFGPGTRLLVL.

This clonotype appeared a few times. The chain is built from TRBV29-1 and TRBJ1-4; D not certain. The V gene's germline CDR1 is SQVTM and CDR2 ANQGSEA. Trimming took off 0 bases at V and 7 bases at J, with 12 bases between the two ends. The CDR3 loop spans 14 amino acids. The CDR3 DNA is TGCAGCGTTGAAGATGTAGATGCGGGTGAAAAACTGTTTTTT. Its translation is CSVEDVDAGEKLFF.

J is TRBJ2-6 and V is TRBV3-1; D is unclear. The germline CDR1 and CDR2 sequences are LGHDT and YNNKEL (reference sequence). V gave up 4 bases and J gave up 0 bases, with 13 bases separating them. The CDR3 covers 17 residues. The CDR3 loop is CASSLTHVISGANVLTF. The CDR3 nucleotides read TGTGCCAGCAGCCTTACCCACGTGATCTCTGGGGCCAACGTCCTGACTTTC. The complete variable domain, with remaining parts taken from reference TRBV3-1 and TRBJ2-6, reads DTAVSQTPKYLVTQMGNDKSIKCEQNLGHDTMYWYKQDSKKFLKIMFSYNNKELIINETVPNRFSPKSPDKAHLNLHINSLELGDSAVYFCASSLTHVISGANVLTFGAGSRLTVL.

In this sample, this clonotype turned up a few times. This chain connects TRBV5-1 to TRBJ1-2, with D maybe TRBD1 (5 bases). The CDR3 sequence is 15 residues long. Deletions cut 0 bases from V and 7 bases from J, with 16 bases between. Germline V gene lookup returns CDR1 SGHRS and CDR2 YFSETQ. CDR3 DNA sequence: TGCGCCAGCAGCTTGGTCGCCAGGGCTTCGGCTGGCTACACCTTC. Protein: CASSLVARASAGYTF.

The chain employs TRBV18 and TRBJ2-1; possibly TRBD1 for D (6 bases). CDR1 and CDR2 from the germline V gene are KGHSH and LQKENI. The length of the CDR3 is 14 residues. The V end was cut by 5 bases, the J end by 5 bases, with 13 bases between. The CDR3 sequence is CASSINRADNEQFF. The CDR3 bases are TGTGCCAGCTCAATAAACAGGGCAGACAATGAGCAGTTCTTC.

The chain links TRBV4-1 to TRBJ2-2, with unresolved D. Germline values: CDR1 MGHRA, CDR2 YSYEKL. V dropped 6 bases and J dropped 5 bases, with 13 bases sitting between them. The CDR3 length is 14 residues. CDR3 DNA sequence: TGCGCCAGCAGACGAAGTAGTGGGACCGGGGAGCTGTTTTTT. This codes for CASRRSSGTGELFF.

This chain links TRBV5-6 with TRBJ1-5; D gene unclear. V was clipped by 7 bases and J by 2 bases, with 13 bases between them. Germline-derived CDR1 and CDR2 are SGHDT and YYEEEE. The CDR3 length is 14 residues. The CDR3 coding sequence is TGTGCCAGCGGAGAGATGGGCGGCAATCAGCCCCAGCATTTT. Translated, it gives CASGEMGGNQPQHF.

Many counts were recorded for this clonotype. The rearrangement joins TRBV27 to TRBJ1-6; possibly TRBD1 for D (6 bases). Trimming pared 6 bases from V and 8 bases from J, leaving 20 bases between. The germline gives CDR1 MNHEY, CDR2 SMNVEV (reference sequence). This CDR3 comprises 16 residues. CDR3 nucleotide sequence: TGTGCCAGCAGGGCCCTTTGGGGGGGGCTGGATTCACCCCTCCACTTT. It translates to CASRALWGGLDSPLHF.

The chain has TRBV14 and TRBJ1-3; D uncertain. The germline CDR1 and CDR2 sequences are SGHDN and FVKESK. This CDR3 is built from 15 residues. V was trimmed by 4 bases and J by 1 base, leaving 11 bases between them. This CDR3 reads CASSPEVASGNTIYF. The DNA for the CDR3 is TGTGCCAGCAGCCCGGAAGTTGCGTCTGGAAACACCATATATTTT. Supplemented by reference TRBV14 and TRBJ1-3, the full variable domain reads EAGVTQFPSHSVIEKGQTVTLRCDPISGHDNLYWYRRVMGKEIKFLLHFVKESKQDESGMPNNRFLAERTGGTYSTLKVQPAELEDSGVYFCASSPEVASGNTIYFGEGSWLTVV.

In this sample, this clonotype turned up a few times. The chain combines TRBV7-3 with TRBJ2-1; 8 nucleotides align to TRBD2. Germline-derived CDR1 and CDR2 are SGHTA and FQGTGA. V was pared by 5 bases and J by 7 bases, with 16 bases of the junction left unmatched. The CDR3 consists of 17 residues. The CDR3 sequence is CASSPNPGTRTVNEQFF. Here the CDR3 DNA reads TGTGCCAGCAGCCCCAACCCCGGGACTAGAACTGTAAATGAGCAGTTCTTC.

The chain is built from TRBV7-9 and TRBJ1-1; D unclear. V lost 1 base and J 1 base, leaving 10 bases between the germline ends. Germline V lookup: CDR1 SEHNR, CDR2 FQNEAQ (reference sequence). The CDR3 is made up of 15 amino acids. Here the CDR3 reads CASSLGVRRNTEAFF. CDR3 coding DNA: TGTGCCAGCAGCTTAGGTGTCAGGAGGAACACTGAAGCTTTCTTT.

The sample holds many counts of this clonotype. The chain is built from TRBV12-3 or TRBV12-4 and TRBJ2-6, with D unresolved. The CDR3 is 15 amino acids. Trimming took off 1 base at V and 1 base at J, with 5 bases between the two ends. CDR3 sequence (DNA): TGTGCCAGCAGTTTAGTAGGGTCTGGGGCCAACGTCCTGACTTTC. It translates to CASSLVGSGANVLTF.

The chain has TRBV29-1 and TRBJ1-1, with a possible D match to TRBD1 (6 bases). Trimming stripped 7 bases from V and 5 bases from J, with 17 bases between. This CDR3 is built from 13 residues. Germline V CDR1 and CDR2: SQVTM, ANQGSEA. The CDR3 sequence is CSANTGRVTEAFF. CDR3 nucleotides: TGCAGCGCTAATACAGGGAGGGTAACTGAAGCTTTCTTT.

Only a few counts were recorded for this clonotype. The chain employs TRBV3-1 and TRBJ2-2, with D hard to call. V shed 4 bases and J shed 5 bases, with 11 bases lying between them. The CDR3 spans 14 residues. Germline lookup yields CDR1 LGHDT and CDR2 YNNKEL (reference sequence). CDR3 loop: CASSPREHTGELFF. The DNA of the CDR3 is TGTGCCAGCAGCCCTCGTGAGCATACCGGGGAGCTGTTTTTT.

This clonotype has more than one count but fewer than ten. The rearrangement links TRBV18 to TRBJ2-1, with D unresolved. Germline assignment: CDR1 KGHSH and CDR2 LQKENI. Between the trimmed V and J ends, which lost 1 base and 9 bases, there was a span of 19 bases. There are 16 residues in the CDR3. The CDR3 region is CASSPRATHSLVEQFF. The CDR3 nucleotides read TGTGCCAGCTCACCACGCGCGACGCACAGCCTCGTTGAGCAGTTCTTC.

The gene calls are TRBV5-5 and TRBJ2-5; D possibly corresponds to TRBD1 (6 bases). CDR1 SGHKS and CDR2 YYEKEE come from the germline V gene (reference sequence). V was trimmed by 3 bases and J by 9 bases, leaving 12 bases between them. The length of the CDR3 is 12 residues. CDR3 sequence: CASSSQGLPQYF. CDR3 sequence (DNA): TGTGCCAGCAGCTCACAGGGATTGCCCCAGTACTTC.

The chain couples TRBV7-6 to TRBJ1-6; TRBD1 matches 7 bases. V lost 5 bases to trimming and J lost 6 bases; unmatched junction nucleotides: 7. CDR3 length: 15 amino acids. Germline-derived CDR1 and CDR2 are SGHVS and FNYEAQ. The CDR3 DNA sequence: TGTGCCAGCAGCGCGCAGGGGGACTTTAATTCACCCCTCCACTTT. It translates to CASSAQGDFNSPLHF. Combining the CDR3 with reference TRBV7-6 and TRBJ1-6 gives the whole variable domain GAGVSQSPRYKVTKRGQDVALRCDPISGHVSLYWYRQALGQGPEFLTYFNYEAQQDKSGLPNDRFSAERPEGSISTLTIQRTEQRDSAMYRCASSAQGDFNSPLHFGNGTRLTVT.

This clonotype occurred a few times. Sequence at one end of the junction differs from germline and may be a read error. The rearrangement joins TRBV7-7 to TRBJ2-2, with 9 bases fitting TRBD2. The germline gives CDR1 SSHAT, CDR2 FNYEAQ (reference sequence). The CDR3 sequence is 14 residues long. This CDR3 reads CASSAGTSSSELFF. The CDR3 nucleotides are TGTGCTAGCAGCGCCGGGACTAGCTCCTCGGAGCTGTTTTTT.

This clonotype was picked up a small number of times. This rearrangement joins TRBV7-2 to TRBJ2-2; 9 bases line up with TRBD2. Germline values: CDR1 SGHTA, CDR2 FQGNSA. The CDR3 is 14 residues long. With 8 bases clipped from V and 6 bases from J, the junction kept 7 bases outside the gene matches. The chain's CDR3 is CASGAGGRSGELFF. The CDR3, as DNA: TGTGCCAGCGGTGCGGGGGGGAGGTCCGGGGAGCTGTTTTTT.

The chain links TRBV7-9 to TRBJ2-2; possibly TRBD1 for D (6 bases). The CDR3 has 16 residues. The germline CDR1 and CDR2 sequences are SEHNR and FQNEAQ (reference sequence). Trimming shortened V by 5 bases and J by 3 bases, and 16 bases separated the two germline ends. CDR3 protein: CASSPSVGHYTGELFF. DNA of the CDR3: TGTGCCAGCAGCCCAAGCGTGGGACACTACACCGGGGAGCTGTTTTTT.